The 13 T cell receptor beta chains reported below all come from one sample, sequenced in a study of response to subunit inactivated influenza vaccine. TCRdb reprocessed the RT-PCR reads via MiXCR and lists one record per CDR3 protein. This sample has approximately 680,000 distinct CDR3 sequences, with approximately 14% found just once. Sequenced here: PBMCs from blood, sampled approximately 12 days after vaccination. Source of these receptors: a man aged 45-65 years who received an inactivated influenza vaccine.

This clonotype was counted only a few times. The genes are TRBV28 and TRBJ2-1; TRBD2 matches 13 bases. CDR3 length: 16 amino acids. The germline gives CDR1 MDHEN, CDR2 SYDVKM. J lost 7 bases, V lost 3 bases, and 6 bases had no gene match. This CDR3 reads CASSFSLAGGLNEQFF. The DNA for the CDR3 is TGTGCCAGCAGTTTCTCACTAGCGGGGGGGCTTAATGAGCAGTTCTTC.

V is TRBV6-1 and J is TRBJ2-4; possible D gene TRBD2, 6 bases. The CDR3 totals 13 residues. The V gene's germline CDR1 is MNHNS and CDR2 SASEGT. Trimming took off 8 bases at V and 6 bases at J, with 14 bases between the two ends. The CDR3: CASSGGSGNIQYF. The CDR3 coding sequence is TGTGCCAGCTCAGGAGGGTCGGGAAACATTCAGTACTTC.

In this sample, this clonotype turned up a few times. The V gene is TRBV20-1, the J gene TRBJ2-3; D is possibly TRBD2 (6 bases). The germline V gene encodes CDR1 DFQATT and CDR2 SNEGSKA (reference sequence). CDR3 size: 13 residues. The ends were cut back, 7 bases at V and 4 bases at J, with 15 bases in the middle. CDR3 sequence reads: CSGASGGSDTQYF. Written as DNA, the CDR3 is TGCAGTGGCGCCTCCGGGGGTTCAGATACGCAGTATTTT.

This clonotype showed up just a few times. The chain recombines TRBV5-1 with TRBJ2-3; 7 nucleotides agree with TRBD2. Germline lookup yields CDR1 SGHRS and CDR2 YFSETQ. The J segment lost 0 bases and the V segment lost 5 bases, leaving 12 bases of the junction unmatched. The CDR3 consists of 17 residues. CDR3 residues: CASRFVSGFASTDTQYF. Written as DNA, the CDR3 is TGCGCCAGCAGATTCGTTAGCGGGTTTGCTAGCACAGATACGCAGTATTTT. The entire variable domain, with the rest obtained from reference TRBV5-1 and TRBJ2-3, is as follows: KAGVTQTPRYLIKTRGQQVTLSCSPISGHRSVSWYQQTPGQGLQFLFEYFSETQRNKGNFPGRFSGRQFSNSRSEMNVSTLELGDSALYLCASRFVSGFASTDTQYFGPGTRLTVL.

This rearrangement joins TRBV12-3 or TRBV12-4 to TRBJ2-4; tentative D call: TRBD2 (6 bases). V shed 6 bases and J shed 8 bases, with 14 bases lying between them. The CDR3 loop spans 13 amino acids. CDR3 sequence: CASSPSWGDIQYF. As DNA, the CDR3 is TGTGCCAGCAGCCCTAGCTGGGGGGACATTCAGTACTTC.

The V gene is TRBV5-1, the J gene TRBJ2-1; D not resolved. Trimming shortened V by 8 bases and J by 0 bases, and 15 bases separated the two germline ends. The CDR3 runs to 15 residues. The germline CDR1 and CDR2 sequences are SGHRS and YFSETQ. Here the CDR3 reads CASSPSASSYNEQFF. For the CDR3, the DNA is TGCGCCAGTAGCCCCTCAGCGAGCTCCTACAATGAGCAGTTCTTC.

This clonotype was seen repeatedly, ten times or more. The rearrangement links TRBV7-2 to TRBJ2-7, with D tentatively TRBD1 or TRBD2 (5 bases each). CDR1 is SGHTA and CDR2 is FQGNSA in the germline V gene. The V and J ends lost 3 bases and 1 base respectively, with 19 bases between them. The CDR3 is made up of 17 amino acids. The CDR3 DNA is TGTGCCAGCAGCTTCTATTCAACCGGGACGGTTTCCTACGAGCAGTACTTC. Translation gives CASSFYSTGTVSYEQYF.

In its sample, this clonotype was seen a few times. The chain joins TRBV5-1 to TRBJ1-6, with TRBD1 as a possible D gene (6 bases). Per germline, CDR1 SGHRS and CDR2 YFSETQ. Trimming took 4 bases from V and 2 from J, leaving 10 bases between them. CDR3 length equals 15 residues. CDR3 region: CASSRGTTYNSPLHF. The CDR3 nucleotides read TGCGCCAGCAGCCGTGGGACAACCTATAATTCACCCCTCCACTTT.

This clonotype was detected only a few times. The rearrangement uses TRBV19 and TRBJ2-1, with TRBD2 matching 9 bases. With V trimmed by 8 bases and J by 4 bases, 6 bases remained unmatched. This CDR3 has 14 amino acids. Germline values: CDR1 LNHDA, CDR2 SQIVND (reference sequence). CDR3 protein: CASGKRGEYNEQFF. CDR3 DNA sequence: TGTGCCAGTGGTAAGCGGGGGGAGTACAATGAGCAGTTCTTC.

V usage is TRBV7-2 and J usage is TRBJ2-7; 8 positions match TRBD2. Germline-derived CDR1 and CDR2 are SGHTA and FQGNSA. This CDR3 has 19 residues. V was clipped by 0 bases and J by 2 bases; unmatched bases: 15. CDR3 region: CASSLALARGAGVTYEQYF. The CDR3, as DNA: TGTGCCAGCAGCTTAGCGCTAGCTAGGGGAGCGGGGGTAACCTACGAGCAGTACTTC. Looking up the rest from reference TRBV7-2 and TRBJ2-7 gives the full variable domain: GAGVSQSPSNKVTEKGKDVELRCDPISGHTALYWYRQSLGQGLEFLIYFQGNSAPDKSGLPSDRFSAERTGGSVSTLTIQRTQQEDSAVYLCASSLALARGAGVTYEQYFGPGTRLTVT.

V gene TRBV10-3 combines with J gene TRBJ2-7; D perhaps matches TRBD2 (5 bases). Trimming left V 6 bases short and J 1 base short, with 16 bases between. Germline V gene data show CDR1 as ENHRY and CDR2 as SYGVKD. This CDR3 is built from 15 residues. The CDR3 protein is CAIRGLTTSSYEQYF. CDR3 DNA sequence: TGTGCCATCAGAGGACTGACTACTTCTTCCTACGAGCAGTACTTC.

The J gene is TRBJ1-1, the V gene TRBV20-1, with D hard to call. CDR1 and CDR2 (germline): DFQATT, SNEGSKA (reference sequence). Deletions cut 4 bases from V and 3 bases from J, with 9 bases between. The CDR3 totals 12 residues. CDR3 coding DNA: TGCAGTGCTAAATGGGGTTACACTGAAGCTTTCTTT. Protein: CSAKWGYTEAFF.

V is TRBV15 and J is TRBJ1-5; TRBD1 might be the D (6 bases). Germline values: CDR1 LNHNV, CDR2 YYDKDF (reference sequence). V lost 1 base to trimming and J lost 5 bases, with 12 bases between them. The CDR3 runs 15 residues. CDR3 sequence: CATSRGYREDQPQHF. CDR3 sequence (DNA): TGTGCCACCAGCAGAGGCTACAGGGAGGATCAGCCCCAGCATTTT.